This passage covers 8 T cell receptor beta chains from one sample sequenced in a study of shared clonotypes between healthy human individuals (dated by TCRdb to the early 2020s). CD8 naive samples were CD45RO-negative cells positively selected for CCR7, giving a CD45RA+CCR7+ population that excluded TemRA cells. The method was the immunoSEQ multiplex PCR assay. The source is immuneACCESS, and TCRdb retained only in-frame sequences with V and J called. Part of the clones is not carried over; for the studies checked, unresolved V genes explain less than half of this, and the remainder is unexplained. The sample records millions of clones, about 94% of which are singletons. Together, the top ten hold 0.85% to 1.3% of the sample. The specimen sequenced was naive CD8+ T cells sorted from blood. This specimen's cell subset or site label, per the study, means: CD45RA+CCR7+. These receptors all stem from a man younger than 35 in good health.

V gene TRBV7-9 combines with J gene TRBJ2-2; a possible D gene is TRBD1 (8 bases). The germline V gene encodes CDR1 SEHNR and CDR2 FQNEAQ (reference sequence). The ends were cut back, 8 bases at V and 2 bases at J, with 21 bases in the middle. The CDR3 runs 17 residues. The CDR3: CASRRGLAELNTGELFF. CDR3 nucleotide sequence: TGTGCCAGCCGCAGGGGGCTAGCGGAACTCAACACCGGGGAGCTGTTTTTT.

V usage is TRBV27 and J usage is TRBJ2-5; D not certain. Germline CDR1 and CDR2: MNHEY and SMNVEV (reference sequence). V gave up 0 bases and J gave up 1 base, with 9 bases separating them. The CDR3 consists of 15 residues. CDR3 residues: CASSLSGMIQETQYF. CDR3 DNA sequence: TGTGCCAGCAGTTTATCGGGGATGATCCAAGAGACCCAGTACTTC.

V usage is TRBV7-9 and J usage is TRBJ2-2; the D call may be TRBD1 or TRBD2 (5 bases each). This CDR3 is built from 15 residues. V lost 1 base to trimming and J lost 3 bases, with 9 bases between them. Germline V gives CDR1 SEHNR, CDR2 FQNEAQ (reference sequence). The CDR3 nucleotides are TGTGCCAGCAGCTTAGATGGGACCGACACCGGGGAGCTGTTTTTT. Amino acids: CASSLDGTDTGELFF.

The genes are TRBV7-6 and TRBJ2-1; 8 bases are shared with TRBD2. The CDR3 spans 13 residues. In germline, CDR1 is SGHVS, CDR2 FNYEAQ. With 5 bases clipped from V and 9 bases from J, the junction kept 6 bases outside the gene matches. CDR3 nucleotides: TGTGCCAGCAGCCACTCGGGGGGGATTGAGCAGTTCTTC. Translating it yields CASSHSGGIEQFF.

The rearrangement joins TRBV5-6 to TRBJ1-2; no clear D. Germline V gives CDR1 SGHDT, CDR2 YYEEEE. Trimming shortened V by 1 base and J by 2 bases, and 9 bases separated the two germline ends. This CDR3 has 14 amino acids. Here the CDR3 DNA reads TGTGCCAGCAGCTTGACGTCAGACAACTATGGCTACACCTTC. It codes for CASSLTSDNYGYTF.

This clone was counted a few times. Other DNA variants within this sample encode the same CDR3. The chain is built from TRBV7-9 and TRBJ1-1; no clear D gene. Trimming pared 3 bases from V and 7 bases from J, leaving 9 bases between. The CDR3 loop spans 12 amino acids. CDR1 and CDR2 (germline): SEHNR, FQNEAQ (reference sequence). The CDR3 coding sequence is TGTGCCAGCAGCTTGGTGGGCAGTGAAGCTTTCTTT. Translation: CASSLVGSEAFF.

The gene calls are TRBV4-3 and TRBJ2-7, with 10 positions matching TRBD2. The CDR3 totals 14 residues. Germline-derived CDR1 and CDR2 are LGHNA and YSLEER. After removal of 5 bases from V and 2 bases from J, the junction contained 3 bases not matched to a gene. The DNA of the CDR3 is TGCGCCAGCAGCTCTAGCGGGAGCCCCTACGAGCAGTACTTC. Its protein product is CASSSSGSPYEQYF.

The CDR3 sequence: CSVVFGQGSYEQYF. The CDR3 DNA reads as TGCAGCGTTGTGTTTGGGCAGGGTTCCTACGAGCAGTACTTC. The chain recombines TRBV29-1 with TRBJ2-7; a weak D match, TRBD1 (5 bases). The CDR3 has 14 residues. Germline CDR1 reads SQVTM; CDR2 reads ANQGSEA. V was cut by 4 bases and J by 1 base, with 14 bases left in between.